The 25 T cell receptor beta chains given below trace back to one sample, sequenced in a study of T cells in Graves' hyperthyroidism and ophthalmopathy. Researchers took RNA transcripts and amplified the TCR beta CDR3 regions from them. The HTBI set primed first-round TCR CDR3 RT-PCR. Each CDR3 protein is one row after TCRdb ran MiXCR on the multiplex PCR reads. The sample holds roughly 840,000 distinct CDR3 sequences; around 39% are singletons and the top ten take approximately 8.7%. Sequencing was done on a sample of blood. The source is a young man with Graves' hyperthyroidism.

The table lists this clonotype with a few counts. V is TRBV7-3 and J is TRBJ2-5; D is possibly TRBD2 (7 bases). CDR1 and CDR2 from the germline V gene are SGHTA and FQGTGA. CDR3 length: 15 residues. V was cut by 1 base and J by 5 bases, with 14 bases left in between. CDR3 in DNA: TGTGCCAGCAGCTTAAAAGGGGGGGGCGGGGAGACCCAGTACTTC. Residues: CASSLKGGGGETQYF.

The rearrangement joins TRBV4-1 to TRBJ1-3; 11 bases map to TRBD1. J was trimmed by 4 bases and V by 3 bases; bases with no gene match: 5. Germline assignment: CDR1 MGHRA and CDR2 YSYEKL. This CDR3 has 16 residues. The CDR3 nucleotides are TGCGCCAGCAGCCATGGGGACAGGGGGTACGGAAACACCATATATTTT. Encoded protein: CASSHGDRGYGNTIYF.

The sample holds many counts of this clonotype. This rearrangement joins TRBV2 to TRBJ2-5; TRBD1 aligns across 8 bases. CDR1 is SNHLY and CDR2 is FYNNEI in the germline V gene. The CDR3 has 15 residues. The V gene end was trimmed by 5 bases and the J gene end by 3 bases; junction bases not matched to a gene: 8. CDR3 region: CASSRAGGAEETQYF. CDR3 DNA: TGTGCCAGCAGTAGGGCAGGGGGCGCGGAAGAGACCCAGTACTTC.

The chain links TRBV25-1 to TRBJ1-1; D ambiguous. The ends were cut back, 5 bases at V and 3 bases at J, with 10 bases in the middle. Germline values: CDR1 MGHDK, CDR2 SYGVNS. The CDR3 is 13 amino acids. The DNA of the CDR3 is TGTGCCAGCAGTTTAGGGAAGTACACTGAAGCTTTCTTT. It yields the protein CASSLGKYTEAFF.

This clonotype showed up just a few times. The rearrangement links TRBV12-3 or TRBV12-4 to TRBJ2-6; maybe TRBD1 (6 bases). V lost 6 bases, J lost 0 bases, and 18 bases lay in between. This CDR3 comprises 18 residues. For the CDR3, the DNA is TGTGCCAGCAGCCGACTTCAGGGGTCAAGCTCTGGGGCCAACGTCCTGACTTTC. Protein product: CASSRLQGSSSGANVLTF.

This clonotype was counted ten times or more. The chain employs TRBV7-8 and TRBJ2-7; weak D call: TRBD2 (6 bases). The CDR3 spans 12 residues. V was cut by 3 bases and J by 9 bases, with 12 bases left in between. Germline V CDR1 and CDR2: SGHVS, FQNEAQ. CDR3 amino acids: CASSLDVGGQYF. The DNA for the CDR3 is TGTGCCAGCAGCTTGGATGTGGGAGGGCAGTACTTC.

The chain combines TRBV7-9 with TRBJ2-1, with a weak D call TRBD1 (5 bases). The V end was cut by 3 bases, the J end by 3 bases, with 12 bases between. The CDR3 length is 15 residues. Germline lookup yields CDR1 SEHNR and CDR2 FQNEAQ (reference sequence). CDR3 residues: CASSLSPGLYNEQFF. CDR3 sequence (DNA): TGTGCCAGCAGCTTGAGTCCAGGGCTCTACAATGAGCAGTTCTTC. Based on the CDR3 plus reference TRBV7-9 and TRBJ2-1, the full variable domain is DTGVSQNPRHKITKRGQNVTFRCDPISEHNRLYWYRQTLGQGPEFLTYFQNEAQLEKSRLLSDRFSAERPKGSFSTLEIQRTEQGDSAMYLCASSLSPGLYNEQFFGPGTRLTVL.

A few counts support this clonotype. The CDR3, as DNA: TGTGCCAGCAGTCCTCCGGGCCGTGGGAGGTTCGAGCAGTACTTC. This translates into CASSPPGRGRFEQYF. The rearrangement links TRBV12-3 or TRBV12-4 to TRBJ2-7, with a weak D call TRBD2 (6 bases). The CDR3 spans 15 residues. The V gene lost 5 bases and the J gene lost 6 bases, with 20 bases spanning the gap.

This clonotype came up many times. The chain recombines TRBV7-2 with TRBJ1-1, with unresolved D. Germline V gene sequence: CDR1 SGHTA, CDR2 FQGNSA. V lost 0 bases and J lost 5, with 10 bases in between. This CDR3 comprises 14 residues. The CDR3 DNA reads as TGTGCCAGCAGCTTAGCAAGGAGTTCGACTGAAGCTTTCTTT. It codes for CASSLARSSTEAFF.

This chain connects TRBV28 to TRBJ1-5; 8 nucleotides match TRBD1. The CDR3 runs 16 residues. J lost 2 bases, V lost 6 bases, and 9 bases had no gene match. Germline V CDR1 and CDR2: MDHEN, SYDVKM. CDR3 in amino acids: CASSEGTGQGNQPQHF. CDR3 in DNA: TGTGCCAGCAGCGAAGGGACAGGTCAGGGCAATCAGCCCCAGCATTTT.

CDR3 nucleotide sequence: TGTGCCAGCAGCCAAACGACAGCCGAGCAGTACTTC. Encoded protein: CASSQTTAEQYF. The chain couples TRBV7-8 to TRBJ2-7; tentative D call: TRBD1 (5 bases). Germline V gives CDR1 SGHVS, CDR2 FQNEAQ. Trimming removed 5 bases from V and 6 bases from J, with 11 bases in between. The CDR3 is 12 residues long. Full variable domain (outside the CDR3, taken from reference TRBV7-8 and TRBJ2-7): GAGVSQSPRYKVAKRGQDVALRCDPISGHVSLFWYQQALGQGPEFLTYFQNEAQLDKSGLPSDRFFAERPEGSVSTLKIQRTQQEDSAVYLCASSQTTAEQYFGPGTRLTVT.

J is TRBJ1-3 and V is TRBV7-3; 8 nucleotides match TRBD1. V lost 3 bases, J lost 0 bases, and 13 bases stayed unmatched. The CDR3 has 19 amino acids. CDR1 and CDR2 (germline): SGHTA, FQGTGA. CDR3 in DNA: TGTGCCAGCAGCTTGCCCCACGCCGGGACAGGACTCTCTGGAAACACCATATATTTT. It translates to CASSLPHAGTGLSGNTIYF.

The table lists this clonotype with many counts. The J gene is TRBJ2-6, the V gene TRBV7-3; tentative D call: TRBD2 (5 bases). The CDR3 consists of 13 residues. V was shortened by 9 bases and J by 0 bases, with 6 bases between the two germline ends. From germline, CDR1 is SGHTA and CDR2 FQGTGA. CDR3 nucleotides: TGTGCCAGGCGGGTCTCTGGGGCCAACGTCCTGACTTTC. Its protein is CARRVSGANVLTF.

This clonotype was seen ten or more times. The chain joins TRBV19 to TRBJ1-1; D unclear. The V and J ends lost 11 bases and 6 bases respectively, with 16 bases between them. This CDR3 comprises 12 residues. The germline V gene encodes CDR1 LNHDA and CDR2 SQIVND (reference sequence). CDR3 DNA sequence: TGTGCCGTGATAAGGACCGACGCTGAAGCTTTCTTT. Its protein product is CAVIRTDAEAFF.

The V call is TRBV15, the J call TRBJ2-7; 10 bases align to TRBD1. CDR1 LNHNV and CDR2 YYDKDF come from the germline V gene (reference sequence). After removal of 5 bases from V and 4 bases from J, the junction contained 8 bases not matched to a gene. The CDR3 contains 15 residues. CDR3 DNA sequence: TGTGCCACCAGCGCAGATCGGGACAGGGGTTACGAGCAGTACTTC. This codes for CATSADRDRGYEQYF.

This clonotype came up a few times. The CDR3 reads CASSFRDGHEQYF. The CDR3 DNA follows: TGTGCCAGCAGCTTCAGGGATGGGCACGAGCAGTACTTC. The gene calls are TRBV7-8 and TRBJ2-7, with D maybe TRBD1 (5 bases). The V gene's germline CDR1 is SGHVS and CDR2 FQNEAQ. The CDR3 sequence is 13 residues long. V was shortened by 3 bases and J by 5 bases, with 11 bases between the two germline ends.

This clonotype was seen at least ten times. This rearrangement joins TRBV15 to TRBJ1-6, with a weak D call TRBD1 (5 bases). Deletions cut 0 bases from V and 7 bases from J, with 13 bases between. The CDR3 covers 16 residues. The germline V gene has CDR1 LNHNV and CDR2 YYDKDF (reference sequence). The DNA of the CDR3 is TGTGCCACCAGCAGAGACAGGGCCTACCAAAATTCACCCCTCCACTTT. Translated: CATSRDRAYQNSPLHF. Together with reference TRBV15 and TRBJ1-6, the CDR3 gives the full variable domain: DAMVIQNPRYQVTQFGKPVTLSCSQTLNHNVMYWYQQKSSQAPKLLFHYYDKDFNNEADTPDNFQSRRPNTSFCFLDIRSPGLGDTAMYLCATSRDRAYQNSPLHFGNGTRLTVT.

As for this clonotype: A much larger clone differs by one base, so this may be a read error. V is TRBV7-2 and J is TRBJ1-1; D may be TRBD1 (6 bases). Germline V gene sequence: CDR1 SGHTA, CDR2 FQGNSA. The length of the CDR3 is 15 residues. CDR3 sequence (DNA): TGTGCCAGCGGCTTACACTCCGGGACAACCACTGAAGCTTTCTTT. Translating gives CASGLHSGTTTEAFF.

Remarks on this clonotype: The junction departs from germline at one end; a sequencing error may be responsible. V is TRBV5-5 and J is TRBJ2-7; 7 bases map to TRBD2. Germline-derived CDR1 and CDR2 are SGHKS and YYEKEE (reference sequence). This CDR3 has 20 residues. The CDR3 sequence is CASSQGVGRDTFPLSYEQYF. CDR3 nucleotide sequence: TGCGCCAGCAGCCAAGGGGTTGGGAGGGATACTTTTCCCCTATCCTACGAGCAGTACTTC.

V and J are TRBV10-3 and TRBJ1-1, with D unresolved. V was pared by 10 bases and J by 3 bases, with 12 bases between. From germline, CDR1 is ENHRY and CDR2 SYGVKD. The CDR3 totals 12 residues. This CDR3 reads CASRAYDTEAFF. For the CDR3, the DNA is TGTGCCAGCAGAGCATACGACACTGAAGCTTTCTTT.

The chain recombines TRBV7-9 with TRBJ1-2; D is undetermined. V was shortened by 8 bases and J by 1 base, with 11 bases between the two germline ends. Germline V gene sequence: CDR1 SEHNR, CDR2 FQNEAQ (reference sequence). This CDR3 contains 13 residues. Here the CDR3 reads CASPSTGNYGYTF. CDR3 bases: TGTGCCAGCCCTTCGACGGGTAACTATGGCTACACCTTC.

The chain combines TRBV5-1 with TRBJ1-4; the D is unclear. The germline V gene has CDR1 SGHRS and CDR2 YFSETQ. Between the trimmed V and J ends, which lost 0 bases and 7 bases, there was a span of 13 bases. CDR3 length: 15 residues. The CDR3: CASSLGQRVGEKLFF. The CDR3 DNA reads TGCGCCAGCAGCTTGGGCCAAAGGGTTGGTGAAAAACTGTTTTTT. Full variable domain (missing parts from reference TRBV5-1 and TRBJ1-4): KAGVTQTPRYLIKTRGQQVTLSCSPISGHRSVSWYQQTPGQGLQFLFEYFSETQRNKGNFPGRFSGRQFSNSRSEMNVSTLELGDSALYLCASSLGQRVGEKLFFGSGTQLSVL.

This clonotype was observed many times. CDR3 DNA: TGTGCCAGCAGTGGAGCAACAGGGGCGTTTTCCTACGAGCAGTACTTC. Protein sequence: CASSGATGAFSYEQYF. The gene calls are TRBV25-1 and TRBJ2-7; 7 bases map to TRBD1. With V trimmed by 4 bases and J by 1 base, 10 bases remained unmatched. Germline CDR1 MGHDK, CDR2 SYGVNS. This CDR3 spans 16 amino acids.

Points on this clonotype: The junction does not match germline at one end; this may be a read error. The gene calls are TRBV7-9 and TRBJ2-2; the D gene is possibly TRBD2 (6 bases). Germline CDR1 reads SEHNR; CDR2 reads FQNEAQ (reference sequence). The CDR3 totals 15 residues. CDR3 sequence: CASSPGTPRPGEMFF. The CDR3, as DNA: TGTGCCAGCAGCCCGGGGACTCCCCGGCCCGGGGAGATGTTTTTT.

In DNA form, the CDR3 reads TGTGCCATCAGTGAGAGCCAGCAGGGCGATCAGCCCCAGCATTTT. It yields the protein CAISESQQGDQPQHF. The chain couples TRBV10-3 to TRBJ1-5, with D possibly TRBD1 on 5 matching bases. This CDR3 is 15 amino acids long. V gave up 2 bases and J gave up 5 bases, with 13 bases separating them. Germline V CDR1 and CDR2: ENHRY, SYGVKD.